A selection of T cell receptor beta chains follows, all from one sample in a study of CD8 T cells in Susac syndrome. TCRdb processed the immunoSEQ multiplex PCR reads anew with MiXCR; each CDR3 protein has one entry. The table includes approximately 200,000 distinct CDR3 sequences, 95% detected once. The specimen was CD4+ T cells from PBMCs. The receptor source for this set is a human donor with multiple sclerosis. CDR3s include the opening cysteine and the closing phenylalanine or tryptophan. A D gene is named only where the DNA matches it firmly. Clone size appears in some rows only: once, few, many, or a class for an expanded clone.

CASSQQAEQFF | TGTGCCAGCAGCCAACAAGCAGAGCAGTTCTTC | . | TRBV3-1 | . | TRBJ2-1
CASSKSGLLNTEAFF | TGTGCCAGCAGCAAGTCGGGACTGCTTAACACTGAAGCTTTCTTT | . | TRBV9 | . | TRBJ1-1
CSDDTQYF | TGCAGCGATGATACGCAGTATTTT | . | TRBV29-1 | . | TRBJ2-3
CASTRGSLNSPLHF | TGTGCCAGCACCAGGGGCAGCCTTAATTCACCCCTCCACTTT | few | TRBV6-1 | . | TRBJ1-6
CASSLGSTYEQYF | TGTGCCAGCAGCTTAGGATCCACCTACGAGCAGTACTTC | once | TRBV11-2 | . | TRBJ2-7
CASRTTGSNQPQHF | TGTGCCAGCAGGACGACAGGGAGCAATCAGCCCCAGCATTTT | . | TRBV12-3/TRBV12-4 | TRBD1 | TRBJ1-5
CASSGNGVGNYGYTF | TGTGCCAGCAGCGGTAACGGGGTTGGGAACTATGGCTACACCTTC | . | TRBV7-2 | . | TRBJ1-2
CSVRRQGTEAFF | TGCAGCGTCAGGCGACAGGGCACTGAAGCTTTCTTT | . | TRBV29-1 | TRBD1 | TRBJ1-1
CSASPSGETQYF | TGCAGTGCTAGTCCTAGCGGGGAGACCCAGTACTTC | . | TRBV20-1 | TRBD2 | TRBJ2-5
CAISESADSPRGYTF | TGTGCCATCAGTGAGTCTGCCGACAGCCCTCGGGGCTACACCTTC | . | TRBV10-3 | . | TRBJ1-2
CASSPPTSYGYTF | TGCGCCAGCAGCCCGCCGACGTCATATGGCTACACCTTC | . | TRBV4-1 | . | TRBJ1-2